The TCR beta chain under discussion was sequenced for a study of T cells in localized non-small cell lung cancer. General observations from the study: The highest T cell clonality was in uninvolved adjacent lung, above tumor.

This clone has a single count. Antigen specificity is unknown. The CDR3 has 13 amino acids. Germline values: CDR1 SNHLY, CDR2 FYNNEI. The junction had 9 bases not matched to a gene; V was cut back by 9 bases and J by 4 bases. Assay used: immunoSEQ multiplex PCR; TCRdb lists only in-frame clones, some missing. In the table there are about 15,000 clones, around 85% of which are singletons. The clonotype was recovered from a woman aged 40-69 years with stage I lung adenocarcinoma. This chain connects TRBV2 to TRBJ2-7, with TRBD2 matching 7 bases. Sequenced here: peripheral blood, sampled before any cancer treatment. The CDR3: CASLPGLTYEQYF. CDR3 bases: TGTGCCAGTCTACCGGGACTAACATACGAGCAGTACTTC. The full variable domain, completed using reference TRBV2 and TRBJ2-7, is EPEVTQTPSHQVTQMGQEVILRCVPISNHLYFYWYRQILGQKVEFLVSFYNNEISEKSEIFDDQFSVERPDGSNFTLKIRSTKLEDSAMYFCASLPGLTYEQYFGPGTRLTVT.